The 19 T cell receptor beta chains given below trace back to one sample, sequenced in a study of OX40 agonist ivuxolimab in advanced cancers. TCRdb's copy holds only in-frame clones and misses some; the assay was immunoSEQ multiplex PCR. Of nearly 70,000 clones in the sample, 65% to 90% were seen once. Sequenced here: CD4+ or CD8+ T cells sorted from blood, sampled in a trial of the OX40 agonist ivuxolimab. The receptors come from an adult with an advanced solid tumor such as melanoma, head and neck, liver or kidney cancer.

The chain employs TRBV6-5 and TRBJ1-1; 7 bases agree with TRBD1. The CDR3 has 15 residues. Per germline, CDR1 MNHEY and CDR2 SVGAGI. The V segment lost 5 bases and the J segment 1 base; nucleotides outside the gene matches: 7. CDR3 amino acids: CASSKRQGRNTEAFF. CDR3 in DNA: TGTGCCAGCAGTAAGAGACAGGGAAGGAACACTGAAGCTTTCTTT.

The V gene is TRBV5-4, the J gene TRBJ2-1; possibly TRBD1 for D (6 bases). Deletions cut 2 bases from V and 8 bases from J, with 11 bases between. CDR3 length: 13 residues. CDR1 and CDR2 from the germline V gene are SGHNT and YYREEE (reference sequence). This CDR3 reads CASSFNRAHEQFF. CDR3 nucleotides: TGTGCCAGCAGCTTTAACAGGGCACATGAGCAGTTCTTC.

The chain employs TRBV2 and TRBJ2-7; 7 positions agree with TRBD2. Germline values: CDR1 SNHLY, CDR2 FYNNEI. The CDR3 runs to 15 residues. The J segment lost 2 bases and the V segment lost 2 bases, leaving 6 bases of the junction unmatched. CDR3 residues: CASSERLAAPYEQYF. The DNA of the CDR3 is TGTGCCAGCAGTGAAAGGCTAGCGGCCCCCTACGAGCAGTACTTC. Complete variable domain (other parts from reference TRBV2 and TRBJ2-7): EPEVTQTPSHQVTQMGQEVILRCVPISNHLYFYWYRQILGQKVEFLVSFYNNEISEKSEIFDDQFSVERPDGSNFTLKIRSTKLEDSAMYFCASSERLAAPYEQYFGPGTRLTVT.

This chain joins TRBV2 and TRBJ2-2; no reliable D call. Per the germline V gene, CDR1 is SNHLY and CDR2 is FYNNEI. This CDR3 spans 15 amino acids. V was pared by 1 base and J by 1 base, with 7 bases between. This chain's CDR3 is CASSEGRLNTGELFF. Here the CDR3 DNA reads TGTGCCAGCAGTGAAGGGCGTCTGAACACCGGGGAGCTGTTTTTT. The full variable domain, with the rest looked up from reference TRBV2 and TRBJ2-2, is EPEVTQTPSHQVTQMGQEVILRCVPISNHLYFYWYRQILGQKVEFLVSFYNNEISEKSEIFDDQFSVERPDGSNFTLKIRSTKLEDSAMYFCASSEGRLNTGELFFGEGSRLTVL.

The chain has TRBV11-3 and TRBJ2-4; D uncertain. V was trimmed by 1 base and J by 0 bases, leaving 13 bases between them. The CDR3 spans 17 residues. In germline, CDR1 is SGHNT, CDR2 YENEEA. This CDR3 is CASSLGGIGEAKNIQYF. As DNA, the CDR3 is TGTGCCAGCAGCTTAGGGGGAATAGGTGAAGCCAAAAACATTCAGTACTTC.

Many counts were recorded for this clone. J is TRBJ1-3 and V is TRBV2, with 7 positions matching TRBD1. The V and J ends lost 6 bases and 2 bases, in that order; junction bases with no gene match: 4. Per germline, CDR1 SNHLY and CDR2 FYNNEI. The length of the CDR3 is 14 residues. CDR3 protein: CASRAGTAGNTIYF. CDR3 DNA sequence: TGTGCCAGCAGAGCCGGGACAGCTGGAAACACCATATATTTT.

The CDR3: CASSPGTGSGELFF. The CDR3 nucleotides read TGTGCCAGTAGTCCCGGGACAGGATCCGGGGAGCTGTTTTTT. This rearrangement joins TRBV19 to TRBJ2-2, with TRBD1 matching 8 bases. V shed 5 bases, J shed 6 bases, and the junction held 5 bases outside the gene matches. The CDR3 is 14 amino acids. From germline, CDR1 is LNHDA and CDR2 SQIVND (reference sequence).

This clone is a singleton in its sample. This chain links TRBV12-5 with TRBJ2-2; 12 positions agree with TRBD2. CDR1 and CDR2 (germline): LGHNT, FRNRAP. Trimming removed 6 bases from V and 1 base from J; junction bases left unmatched: 3. The CDR3 length is 16 residues. The CDR3, as DNA: TGTGCTAGTGGGCCGGGACTAGCGGGGAACACCGGGGAGCTGTTTTTT. Its translation: CASGPGLAGNTGELFF.

The chain employs TRBV6-1 and TRBJ2-2; D may be TRBD1 (6 bases). CDR3 length: 16 amino acids. Germline CDR1 is MNHNS and CDR2 is SASEGT. Trimming left V 4 bases short and J 3 bases short, with 15 bases between. The CDR3 DNA sequence: TGTGCCAGCAGTGCTACCGGGACACTCTACACCGGGGAGCTGTTTTTT. This sequence encodes CASSATGTLYTGELFF.

In this sample, this clone turned up once. The chain links TRBV19 to TRBJ2-5; 8 bases match TRBD1. This CDR3 is built from 14 residues. The germline gives CDR1 LNHDA, CDR2 SQIVND (reference sequence). The V segment lost 4 bases and the J segment 1 base; nucleotides outside the gene matches: 2. The CDR3 DNA reads TGTGCCAGTAGTACAGACAGGGGCCAAGAGACCCAGTACTTC. It yields the protein CASSTDRGQETQYF.

The CDR3 loop is CASSFAMGLRGYTF. CDR3 coding DNA: TGTGCCAGCAGTTTTGCAATGGGCCTTAGGGGCTACACCTTC. The V and J genes are TRBV28 and TRBJ1-2, with D unresolved. CDR3 size: 14 residues. Germline lookup yields CDR1 MDHEN and CDR2 SYDVKM. Trimming shortened V by 3 bases and J by 8 bases, and 16 bases separated the two germline ends.

The genes are TRBV29-1 and TRBJ2-3; 9 positions agree with TRBD1. Germline CDR1 SQVTM, CDR2 ANQGSEA. V shed 5 bases, J shed 1 base, and the junction held 13 bases outside the gene matches. CDR3 size: 17 residues. CDR3 sequence: CSVLMRDRERGTDTQYF. The DNA for the CDR3 is TGCAGCGTTCTTATGAGGGACAGGGAAAGGGGCACAGATACGCAGTATTTT.

The genes are TRBV6-5 and TRBJ1-1, with 7 positions matching TRBD1. The V segment lost 6 bases and the J segment 1 base; nucleotides outside the gene matches: 5. Per the germline V gene, CDR1 is MNHEY and CDR2 is SVGAGI. This CDR3 comprises 14 residues. The CDR3 here is CASSHRDRNTEAFF. Here the CDR3 DNA reads TGTGCCAGCAGCCACCGGGACAGGAACACTGAAGCTTTCTTT.

The chain is built from TRBV5-1 and TRBJ2-5; 8 bases align to TRBD2. Germline trimming cut 4 bases from V and 5 bases from J; bases unmatched to any gene: 7. The CDR3 totals 14 residues. Germline values: CDR1 SGHRS, CDR2 YFSETQ. DNA for the CDR3: TGCGCCAGCAGCGCGGGACTAGTTGGGGAGACCCAGTACTTC. It encodes CASSAGLVGETQYF.

The chain has TRBV30 and TRBJ1-4; D gene ambiguous. Trimming left V 0 bases short and J 2 bases short, with 7 bases between. In germline, CDR1 is GTSNPN, CDR2 SVGIG (reference sequence). This CDR3 is 14 amino acids long. CDR3 amino acids: CAWSVGSTNEKLFF. CDR3 DNA sequence: TGTGCCTGGAGTGTGGGCTCTACTAATGAAAAACTGTTTTTT. Full variable domain (rest looked up from reference TRBV30 and TRBJ1-4): SQTIHQWPATLVQPVGSPLSLECTVEGTSNPNLYWYRQAAGRGLQLLFYSVGIGQISSEVPQNLSASRPQDRQFILSSKKLLLSDSGFYLCAWSVGSTNEKLFFGSGTQLSVL.

The chain links TRBV5-8 to TRBJ1-4; 7 positions agree with TRBD1. There are 15 residues in the CDR3. Germline-derived CDR1 and CDR2 are SGHTS and YDEGEE. V shed 0 bases and J 5 bases; nucleotides not matched to a gene: 4. The CDR3 protein is CASSLGQGQNEKLFF. The CDR3 DNA reads as TGTGCCAGCAGCTTGGGACAGGGACAAAATGAAAAACTGTTTTTT.

V usage is TRBV11-2 and J usage is TRBJ2-7; the D gene is possibly TRBD2 (6 bases). The V gene's germline CDR1 is SGHAT and CDR2 FQNNGV. V was trimmed by 5 bases and J by 4 bases, leaving 18 bases between them. This CDR3 spans 15 amino acids. CDR3 sequence (DNA): TGTGCCAGCAGCCGTTCGCGGGCTGGGGGGTACGAGCAGTACTTC. It specifies CASSRSRAGGYEQYF.

This clone was observed a few times. The V call is TRBV6-5, the J call TRBJ2-6; D possibly corresponds to TRBD2 (5 bases). The germline V gene has CDR1 MNHEY and CDR2 SVGAGI. V shed 6 bases and J shed 4 bases, with 13 bases lying between them. CDR3 length equals 15 residues. The CDR3 loop is CASSPEGTGANVLTF. Here the CDR3 DNA reads TGTGCCAGCAGCCCAGAGGGTACCGGGGCCAACGTCCTGACTTTC.

The chain employs TRBV5-1 and TRBJ1-1, with D perhaps matching TRBD1 (6 bases). From germline, CDR1 is SGHRS and CDR2 YFSETQ. The CDR3 spans 13 residues. The V and J ends lost 4 bases and 5 bases respectively, with 12 bases between them. The CDR3 spells CASSREGGTEAFF. The DNA for the CDR3 is TGCGCCAGCAGCCGCGAGGGGGGGACTGAAGCTTTCTTT.